This is a list of T cell receptor beta chains from one sample in a study of T cells in Graves' hyperthyroidism and ophthalmopathy. TCRdb re-derived calls from the multiplex PCR reads in MiXCR, one entry per CDR3 protein. The sample carries about 680,000 distinct CDR3 sequences, 30% to 40% recorded once. The material sequenced was blood. These receptors all stem from a woman aged 40 to 50 with Graves' hyperthyroidism. Each CDR3 is given with its conserved first and last residue. Fields, in order: D gene, V gene, clone size, J gene, CDR3 protein, CDR3 DNA. A D gene is named only where the DNA matches it firmly. Clone size is stated in some rows and not others, as once, few, many or a class when expanded.

d_gene: TRBD1; v_gene: TRBV20-1; abundance: once; j_gene: TRBJ2-5; CDR3aa: CSARVQGSETQYF; CDR3nt: TGCAGTGCTAGAGTACAGGGGTCAGAGACCCAGTACTTC
d_gene: NA; v_gene: TRBV29-1; abundance: NA; j_gene: TRBJ2-7; CDR3aa: CSSGHPEQYF; CDR3nt: TGCAGCTCGGGACATCCCGAGCAGTACTTC
d_gene: NA; v_gene: TRBV20-1; abundance: NA; j_gene: TRBJ1-1; CDR3aa: CSAREPPGRTEAFF; CDR3nt: TGCAGTGCTAGAGAACCTCCCGGGCGGACTGAAGCTTTCTTT
d_gene: NA; v_gene: TRBV6-5; abundance: NA; j_gene: TRBJ1-5; CDR3aa: CASTARGPSNQPQHF; CDR3nt: TGTGCCAGCACCGCAAGGGGCCCTAGCAATCAGCCCCAGCATTTT
d_gene: NA; v_gene: TRBV19; abundance: NA; j_gene: TRBJ1-5; CDR3aa: CASSAHPRNQPQHF; CDR3nt: TGTGCCAGTAGTGCACACCCTCGCAATCAGCCCCAGCATTTT
d_gene: TRBD1; v_gene: TRBV5-6; abundance: once; j_gene: TRBJ1-2; CDR3aa: CASSCEGQGIYGYTF; CDR3nt: TGTGCCAGCAGCTGTGAGGGACAGGGGATATATGGCTACACCTTC
d_gene: NA; v_gene: TRBV20-1; abundance: NA; j_gene: TRBJ1-5; CDR3aa: CSATTPQGRPAHSNQPQHF; CDR3nt: TGCAGTGCTACGACCCCCCAGGGGCGCCCGGCTCATAGCAATCAGCCCCAGCATTTT
d_gene: NA; v_gene: TRBV19; abundance: once; j_gene: TRBJ2-1; CDR3aa: CASSPLVGGPNEQFF; CDR3nt: TGTGCCAGCAGCCCACTTGTCGGGGGTCCCAATGAGCAGTTCTTC
d_gene: TRBD1; v_gene: TRBV6-5; abundance: many; j_gene: TRBJ1-2; CDR3aa: CASRGGQGTNYGYTF; CDR3nt: TGTGCCAGCAGGGGCGGACAGGGGACGAACTATGGCTACACCTTC
d_gene: NA; v_gene: TRBV2; abundance: NA; j_gene: TRBJ2-7; CDR3aa: CASGMEVYNEQYF; CDR3nt: TGTGCCAGCGGAATGGAGGTTTACAATGAGCAGTACTTC